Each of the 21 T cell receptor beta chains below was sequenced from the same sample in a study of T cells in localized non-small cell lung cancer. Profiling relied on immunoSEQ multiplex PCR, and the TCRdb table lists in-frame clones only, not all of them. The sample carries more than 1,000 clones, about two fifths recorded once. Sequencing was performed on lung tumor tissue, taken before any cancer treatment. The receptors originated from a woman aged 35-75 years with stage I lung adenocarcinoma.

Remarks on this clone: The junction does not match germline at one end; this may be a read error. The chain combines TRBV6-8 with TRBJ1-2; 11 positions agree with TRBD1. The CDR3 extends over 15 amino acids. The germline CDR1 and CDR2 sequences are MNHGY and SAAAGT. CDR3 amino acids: CASSDSSGTGGGYTF. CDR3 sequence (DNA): TGTGCCAGCAGTGACTCGTCCGGGACAGGGGGAGGCTACACCTTC.

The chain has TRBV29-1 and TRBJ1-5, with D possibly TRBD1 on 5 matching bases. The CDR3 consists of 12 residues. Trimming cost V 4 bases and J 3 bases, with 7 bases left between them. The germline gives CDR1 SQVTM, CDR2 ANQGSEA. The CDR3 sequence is CSVATDNQPQHF. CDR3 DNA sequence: TGCAGCGTTGCGACAGACAATCAGCCCCAGCATTTT. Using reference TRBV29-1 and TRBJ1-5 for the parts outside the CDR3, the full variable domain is SAVISQKPSRDICQRGTSLTIQCQVDSQVTMMFWYRQQPGQSLTLIATANQGSEATYESGFVIDKFPISRPNLTFSTLTVSNMSPEDSSIYLCSVATDNQPQHFGDGTRLSIL.

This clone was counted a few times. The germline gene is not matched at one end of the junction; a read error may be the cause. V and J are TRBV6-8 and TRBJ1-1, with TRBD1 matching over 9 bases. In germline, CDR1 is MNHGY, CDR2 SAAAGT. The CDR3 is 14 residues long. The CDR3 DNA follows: TGTGCCAGCAGTAACTCACAGGGGGCCACTGAAGCTTTCTTT. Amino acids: CASSNSQGATEAFF.

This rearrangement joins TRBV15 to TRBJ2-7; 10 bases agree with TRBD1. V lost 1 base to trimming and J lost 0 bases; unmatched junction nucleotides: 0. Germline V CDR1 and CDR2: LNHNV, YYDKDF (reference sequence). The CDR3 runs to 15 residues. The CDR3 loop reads CATSRGTGGSYEQYF. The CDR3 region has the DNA TGTGCCACCAGCAGAGGGACAGGGGGCTCCTACGAGCAGTACTTC.

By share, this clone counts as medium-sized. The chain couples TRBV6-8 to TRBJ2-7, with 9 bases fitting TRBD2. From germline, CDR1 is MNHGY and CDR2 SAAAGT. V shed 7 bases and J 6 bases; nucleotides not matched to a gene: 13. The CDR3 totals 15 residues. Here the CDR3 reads CASTLAGDSFSEQYF. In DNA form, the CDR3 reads TGTGCCAGCACCTTAGCGGGAGACAGCTTCTCCGAGCAGTACTTC.

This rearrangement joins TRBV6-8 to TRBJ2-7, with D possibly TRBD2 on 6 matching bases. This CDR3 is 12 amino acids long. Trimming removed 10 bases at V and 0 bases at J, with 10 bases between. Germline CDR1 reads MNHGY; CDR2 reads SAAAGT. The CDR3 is CAIAGSSYEQYF. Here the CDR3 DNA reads TGTGCCATCGCGGGGAGCTCCTACGAGCAGTACTTC.

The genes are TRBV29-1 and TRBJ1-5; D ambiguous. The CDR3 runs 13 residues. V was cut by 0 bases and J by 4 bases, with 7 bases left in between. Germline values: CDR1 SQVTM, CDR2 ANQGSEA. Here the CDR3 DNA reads TGCAGCGTTGAAGATGGGAGGAATCAGCCCCAGCATTTT. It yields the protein CSVEDGRNQPQHF.

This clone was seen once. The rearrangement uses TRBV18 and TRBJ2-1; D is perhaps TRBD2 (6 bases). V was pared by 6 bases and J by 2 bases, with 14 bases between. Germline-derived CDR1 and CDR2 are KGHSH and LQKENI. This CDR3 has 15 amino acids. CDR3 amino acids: CASSPTRVAYNEQFF. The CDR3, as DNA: TGTGCCAGCTCTCCGACTAGGGTTGCCTACAATGAGCAGTTCTTC. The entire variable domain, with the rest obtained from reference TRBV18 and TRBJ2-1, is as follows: NAGVMQNPRHLVRRRGQEARLRCSPMKGHSHVYWYRQLPEEGLKFMVYLQKENIIDESGMPKERFSAEFPKEGPSILRIQQVVRGDSAAYFCASSPTRVAYNEQFFGPGTRLTVL.

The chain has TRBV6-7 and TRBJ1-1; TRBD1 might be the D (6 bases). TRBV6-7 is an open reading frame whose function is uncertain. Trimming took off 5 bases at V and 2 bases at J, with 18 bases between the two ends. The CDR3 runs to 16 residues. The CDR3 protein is CASSDEGRGINTEAFF. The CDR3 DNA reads TGTGCCAGCAGTGATGAAGGGAGGGGGATAAACACTGAAGCTTTCTTT.

The CDR3 sequence is CAWSPRGQGSNIQYF. The CDR3 nucleotides read TGTGCCTGGAGCCCAAGAGGACAGGGTTCAAACATTCAGTACTTC. The chain recombines TRBV30 with TRBJ2-4, with TRBD1 matching over 8 bases. V dropped 3 bases and J dropped 6; count of bases not matched to a gene: 10. The CDR3 is 15 amino acids. Germline-derived CDR1 and CDR2 are GTSNPN and SVGIG (reference sequence). Based on the CDR3 plus reference TRBV30 and TRBJ2-4, the full variable domain is SQTIHQWPATLVQPVGSPLSLECTVEGTSNPNLYWYRQAAGRGLQLLFYSVGIGQISSEVPQNLSASRPQDRQFILSSKKLLLSDSGFYLCAWSPRGQGSNIQYFGAGTRLSVL.

In nucleotides, the CDR3 is TGTGCCAGCGAGCAGGATACTACCGGGGAGCTGTTTTTT. This codes for CASEQDTTGELFF. V and J are TRBV6-8 and TRBJ2-2; D not certain. From germline, CDR1 is MNHGY and CDR2 SAAAGT. This CDR3 is built from 13 residues. V was clipped by 8 bases and J by 5 bases, with 12 bases between them.

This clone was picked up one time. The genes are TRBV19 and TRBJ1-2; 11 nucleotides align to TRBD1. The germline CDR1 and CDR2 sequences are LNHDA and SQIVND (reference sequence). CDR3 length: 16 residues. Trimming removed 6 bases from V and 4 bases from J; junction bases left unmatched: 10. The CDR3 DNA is TGTGCCAGTAGGAGAGGAGGACAGGGGGCCCTCTATGGCTACACCTTC. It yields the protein CASRRGGQGALYGYTF.

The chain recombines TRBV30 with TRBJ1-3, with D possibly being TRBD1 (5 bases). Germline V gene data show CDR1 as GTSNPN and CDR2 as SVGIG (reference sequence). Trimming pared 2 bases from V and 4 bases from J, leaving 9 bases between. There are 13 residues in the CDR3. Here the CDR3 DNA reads TGTGCCTGGAGTCCGGGGACCGGAAACACCATATATTTT. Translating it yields CAWSPGTGNTIYF.

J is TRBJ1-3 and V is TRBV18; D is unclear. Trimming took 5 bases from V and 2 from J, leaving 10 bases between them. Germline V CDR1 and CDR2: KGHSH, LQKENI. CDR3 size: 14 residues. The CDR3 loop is CASSWGSTGNTIYF. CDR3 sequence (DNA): TGTGCCAGCTCATGGGGATCGACTGGAAACACCATATATTTT.

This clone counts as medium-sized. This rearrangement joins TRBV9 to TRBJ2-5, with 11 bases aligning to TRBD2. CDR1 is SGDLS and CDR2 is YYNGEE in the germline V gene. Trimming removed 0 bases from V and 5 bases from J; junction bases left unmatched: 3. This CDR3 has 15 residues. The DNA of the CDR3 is TGTGCCAGCAGCGTAGCTAGCGGGGGGCGGGAGACCCAGTACTTC. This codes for CASSVASGGRETQYF.

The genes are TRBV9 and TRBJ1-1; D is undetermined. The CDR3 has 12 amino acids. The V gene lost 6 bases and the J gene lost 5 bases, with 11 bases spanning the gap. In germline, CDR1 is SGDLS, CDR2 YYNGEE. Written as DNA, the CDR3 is TGTGCCAGCACCCTTGGATTAACTGAAGCTTTCTTT. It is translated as CASTLGLTEAFF.

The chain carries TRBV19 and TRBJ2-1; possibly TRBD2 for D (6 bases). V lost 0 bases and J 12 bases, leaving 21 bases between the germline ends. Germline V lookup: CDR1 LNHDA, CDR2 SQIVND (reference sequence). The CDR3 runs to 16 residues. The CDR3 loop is CASSIDQGFPGSGQFF. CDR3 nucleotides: TGTGCCAGTAGTATAGATCAGGGTTTCCCCGGGAGTGGGCAGTTCTTC. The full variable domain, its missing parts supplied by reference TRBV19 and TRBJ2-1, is DGGITQSPKYLFRKEGQNVTLSCEQNLNHDAMYWYRQDPGQGLRLIYYSQIVNDFQKGDIAEGYSVSREKKESFPLTVTSAQKNPTAFYLCASSIDQGFPGSGQFFGPGTRLTVL.

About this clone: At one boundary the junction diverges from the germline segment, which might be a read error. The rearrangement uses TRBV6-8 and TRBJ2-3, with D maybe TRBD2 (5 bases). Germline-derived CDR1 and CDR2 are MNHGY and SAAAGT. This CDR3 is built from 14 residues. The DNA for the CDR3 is TGTGCCATCAGTGCTTCTAGCTCGTCAGATACGCAGTATTTT. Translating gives CAISASSSSDTQYF.

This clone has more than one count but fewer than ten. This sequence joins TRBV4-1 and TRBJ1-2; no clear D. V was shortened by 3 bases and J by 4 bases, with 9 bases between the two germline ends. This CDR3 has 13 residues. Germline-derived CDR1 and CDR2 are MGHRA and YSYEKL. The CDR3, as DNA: TGCGCCAGCAGCCAGACGGAAGCCTATGGCTACACCTTC. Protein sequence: CASSQTEAYGYTF.

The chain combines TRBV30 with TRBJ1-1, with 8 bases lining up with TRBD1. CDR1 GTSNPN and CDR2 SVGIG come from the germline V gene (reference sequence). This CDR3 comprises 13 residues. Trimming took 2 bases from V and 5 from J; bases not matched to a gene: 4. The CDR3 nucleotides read TGTGCCTGGAGTTACACAGGGGGAACTGAAGCTTTCTTT. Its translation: CAWSYTGGTEAFF.

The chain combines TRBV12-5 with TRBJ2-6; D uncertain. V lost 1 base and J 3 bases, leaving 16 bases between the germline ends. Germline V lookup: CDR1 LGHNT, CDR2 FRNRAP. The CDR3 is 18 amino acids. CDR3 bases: TGTGCTAGTGGTTTGGATGACGGTAGGGTTTATGGGGCCAACGTCCTGACTTTC. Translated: CASGLDDGRVYGANVLTF.